A single sample is the source of the 9 T cell receptor beta chains below, sequenced in a study of OX40 agonist ivuxolimab in advanced cancers. Some clones are missing from TCRdb's copy, which holds only in-frame ones; the method was immunoSEQ multiplex PCR. This table holds around 26,000 clones, around 80% found once. Sequenced material: CD4+ or CD8+ T cells sorted from blood, taken in a trial of the OX40 agonist ivuxolimab. The receptor set was obtained from an adult with an advanced solid tumor such as melanoma, head and neck, liver or kidney cancer.

This clone has more than one count but fewer than ten. The chain uses TRBV29-1 and TRBJ2-7, with D maybe TRBD1 (5 bases). Trimming shortened V by 4 bases and J by 0 bases, and 7 bases separated the two germline ends. Per germline, CDR1 SQVTM and CDR2 ANQGSEA. This CDR3 is built from 12 residues. CDR3 protein: CSVGQFSYEQYF. The CDR3 DNA reads as TGCAGCGTTGGACAGTTCTCCTACGAGCAGTACTTC.

The chain links TRBV4-3 to TRBJ2-1; tentatively, D is TRBD2 (7 bases). Per the germline V gene, CDR1 is LGHNA and CDR2 is YSLEER. CDR3 length: 16 amino acids. V lost 3 bases, J lost 2 bases, and 14 bases lay in between. CDR3 DNA sequence: TGCGCCAGCAGCCATGTCGTCGGGGGGCCCTACAATGAGCAGTTCTTC. It codes for CASSHVVGGPYNEQFF.

The rearrangement uses TRBV19 and TRBJ2-2, with D possibly being TRBD1 or TRBD2 (5 bases each). Germline loops: CDR1 LNHDA, CDR2 SQIVND (reference sequence). V was shortened by 5 bases and J by 7 bases, with 14 bases between the two germline ends. CDR3 length equals 14 residues. The CDR3 loop reads CASSLGHGIGELFF. In DNA, the CDR3 is TGTGCCAGTAGTCTCGGACACGGGATCGGGGAGCTGTTTTTT.

The chain combines TRBV5-3 with TRBJ2-1; D is ambiguous. TRBV5-3 qualifies as an ORF whose function is uncertain. The CDR3 has 12 amino acids. Between the trimmed V and J ends, which lost 0 bases and 10 bases, there was a span of 8 bases. The CDR3 sequence is CARSLEVREQFF. The CDR3 region has the DNA TGTGCCAGAAGCTTGGAGGTAAGGGAGCAGTTCTTC.

This sequence joins TRBV6-5 and TRBJ2-7; TRBD2 is a possible D gene (5 bases). V dropped 2 bases and J dropped 4 bases, with 18 bases sitting between them. The CDR3 totals 16 residues. Germline lookup yields CDR1 MNHEY and CDR2 SVGAGI. The CDR3 DNA follows: TGTGCCAGCAGTTACAGCGGCCACCGCTTGGAGTACGAGCAGTACTTC. Translating it yields CASSYSGHRLEYEQYF.

This chain links TRBV9 with TRBJ2-7; D may be TRBD1 (5 bases). With 2 bases removed from V and 5 bases from J, the gap between germline ends came to 14 bases. This CDR3 is built from 14 residues. Germline CDR1 reads SGDLS; CDR2 reads YYNGEE. CDR3 residues: CASSVQGFEDEQYF. CDR3 nucleotides: TGTGCCAGCAGCGTCCAGGGTTTTGAAGACGAGCAGTACTTC.

This rearrangement joins TRBV6-5 to TRBJ2-7, with TRBD1 matching 7 bases. With 6 bases clipped from V and 2 bases from J, the junction kept 7 bases outside the gene matches. Germline CDR1 reads MNHEY; CDR2 reads SVGAGI. This CDR3 spans 14 amino acids. CDR3 coding DNA: TGTGCCAGCAGCCCCGGGACAGAGCCCTACGAGCAGTACTTC. Its protein is CASSPGTEPYEQYF.

The V gene is TRBV6-6, the J gene TRBJ2-7, with 8 bases that match TRBD1. There are 14 residues in the CDR3. Germline V gene sequence: CDR1 MNHNY, CDR2 SVGAGI (reference sequence). V lost 0 bases and J lost 3; bases outside the gene matches: 1. The CDR3 sequence: CASSYSTGGYEQYF. CDR3 DNA: TGTGCCAGCAGTTACTCCACAGGGGGCTACGAGCAGTACTTC.

This sequence joins TRBV6-5 and TRBJ1-2, with TRBD1 matching over 11 bases. Per the germline V gene, CDR1 is MNHEY and CDR2 is SVGAGI. J was trimmed by 8 bases and V by 5 bases; bases with no gene match: 7. The CDR3 covers 14 residues. The CDR3: CASSPGQGAWGYTF. Written as DNA, the CDR3 is TGTGCCAGCAGTCCTGGACAGGGGGCATGGGGCTACACCTTC.